This entry features one TCR beta chain sequence. TCRdb ran MiXCR on the RT-PCR reads and lists one entry per CDR3 protein. The table records approximately 700,000 distinct CDR3 sequences, around 14% of them present only once. CDR3 size: 16 residues. Germline V gene sequence: CDR1 SGHRS, CDR2 YFSETQ. The V end lost 0 bases, the J end lost 0 bases, and 12 bases lay between the germline ends. The data belong to a study of response to subunit inactivated influenza vaccine. The sample consisted of PBMCs from blood, taken less than 13 days after vaccination. The sequence came from a man aged 50-59 years who received an inactivated influenza vaccine. The chain couples TRBV5-1 to TRBJ1-2; the D gene is possibly TRBD1 (5 bases). The CDR3 DNA sequence: TGCGCCAGCAGCTTGGGAAAGGGGCGGACTAACTATGGCTACACCTTC. Translation gives CASSLGKGRTNYGYTF.